This TCR beta chain emerged from a study of CD8+ T cells in alopecia areata. The wider study: It was 6 to 18 months of tofacitinib, and then there were 6 months off drug.

Concerning this clone itself: Its matching antigen is unknown.

The study, taken as a whole, reports: Expanded CD8+ clones among the top 100, and scalp clonality, were significantly decreased by tofacitinib.

Treatment in this sample: oral pan-JAK inhibitor, 5-10 mg twice daily. Collection of lesional scalp punch biopsies and peripheral blood was performed in alopecia areata patients. There are 14 residues in the CDR3. V lost 5 bases and J lost 2, with 13 bases in between. Germline V CDR1 and CDR2: WSHSY, SAAADI. Sequencing used cDNA as its template, made by extracting RNA and reverse transcribing it. Libraries were prepared by immunoSEQ multiplex PCR; TCRdb keeps only in-frame clonotypes and omits some of them. The repertoire consists of some 240,000 clones, with 50% to 60% occurring once and the leading ten covering roughly 1.6%.

The chain carries TRBV10-2 and TRBJ2-7; D is uncertain. Sequencing was performed on CD4+ T cells sorted from blood, taken at week 4, from a patient treated with tofacitinib. The source is a human donor with alopecia areata. The CDR3 sequence is CASSPLVVTYEQYF. The CDR3 DNA sequence: TGCGCCAGCAGTCCCCTTGTGGTGACCTACGAGCAGTACTTC.